One sample yielded the 14 T cell receptor beta chains listed below, sequenced in a study of T-cell memory formation after mild COVID-19 (dated by TCRdb to about 2021). Library method: 5' RACE. For sequencing, an Illumina NovaSeq 6000 was employed. In-frame beta chains were kept once TCRdb had trimmed the public reads at Q25 with fastp and called clones with MiXCR. Rows merge per CDR3 protein into single entries with the most common DNA and genes. The sample table shows 350,000 to 500,000 distinct CDR3 sequences, and 23% are seen once. The top ten hold about 12% of the sample. The sequencing input was PBMCs or a T cell subset sorted from them (not recorded which). The receptors shown here come from an adult woman who had mild COVID-19 (a few samples of this study predate the infection). The sample titles of this study are shuffled in the database, so cell type and time point are left out; the donor was told from shared clones.

The rearrangement links TRBV7-2 to TRBJ2-3, with TRBD1 identical over 12 bases. This CDR3 has 17 residues. CDR1 is SGHTA, CDR2 FQGNSA, per germline. Losses at the gene ends were 4 bases for V and 5 bases for J; bases not matched to a gene: 10. The DNA of the CDR3 is TGTGCCAGCAGCTCTCCCGCTGGGACAGGGGGCGAAGATACGCAGTATTTT. Translated, it gives CASSSPAGTGGEDTQYF.

This clonotype was detected a few times. The J gene is TRBJ1-1, the V gene TRBV19, with TRBD1 matching over 7 bases. V shed 5 bases and J 7 bases; nucleotides not matched to a gene: 4. CDR3 size: 12 residues. Per the germline V gene, CDR1 is LNHDA and CDR2 is SQIVND (reference sequence). This CDR3 reads CASSSRQGEAFF. The DNA for the CDR3 is TGTGCCAGTAGTTCCCGACAGGGTGAAGCTTTCTTT.

The V call is TRBV9, the J call TRBJ2-7; 9 nucleotides agree with TRBD1. Germline V gene data show CDR1 as SGDLS and CDR2 as YYNGEE. The ends lost 4 bases at V and 5 bases at J; junction bases unmatched: 7. The CDR3 is made up of 14 amino acids. The CDR3 sequence: CASSPDRGVDEQYF. CDR3 DNA: TGTGCCAGCAGCCCGGACAGGGGAGTTGACGAGCAGTACTTC. Together with reference TRBV9 and TRBJ2-7, the CDR3 gives the full variable domain: DSGVTQTPKHLITATGQRVTLRCSPRSGDLSVYWYQQSLDQGLQFLIQYYNGEERAKGNILERFSAQQFPDLHSELNLSSLELGDSALYFCASSPDRGVDEQYFGPGTRLTVT.

In its sample, this clonotype was seen a few times. The chain links TRBV6-2 or TRBV6-3 to TRBJ2-6; TRBD2 matches 7 bases. This CDR3 is built from 19 residues. Germline CDR1 and CDR2: MNHEY and SVGEGT. The V segment lost 0 bases and the J segment 0 bases; nucleotides outside the gene matches: 8. The CDR3 nucleotides are TGTGCCAGCAGTTACTCAAATCCGGGACTACACTCTGGGGCCAACGTCCTGACTTTC. Amino acid sequence: CASSYSNPGLHSGANVLTF.

Of note for this clonotype: The junction does not match germline at one end; this may be a read error. This sequence joins TRBV20-1 and TRBJ2-3; 10 bases align to TRBD2. Germline assignment: CDR1 DFQATT and CDR2 SNEGSKA (reference sequence). The CDR3 is 20 amino acids. CDR3 DNA sequence: TGCAGTGCTAGAGCCTACCGGCTAGCGGGGGACGGGAAGAGCACATATACGCAGTATTTT. Translation gives CSARAYRLAGDGKSTYTQYF.

V usage is TRBV12-3 or TRBV12-4 and J usage is TRBJ2-5; the D gene is possibly TRBD2 (7 bases). V shed 10 bases and J shed 4 bases, with 19 bases lying between them. This CDR3 has 14 amino acids. CDR3 in DNA: TGTGCCACTCGGACGGGGGGCCTTAGAGAGACCCAGTACTTC. The encoded protein is CATRTGGLRETQYF.

V gene TRBV20-1 combines with J gene TRBJ2-5; D might be TRBD2 (6 bases). CDR1 and CDR2 from the germline V gene are DFQATT and SNEGSKA (reference sequence). Trimming pared 3 bases from V and 1 base from J, leaving 18 bases between. The CDR3 has 16 amino acids. CDR3 loop: CSASNSLAGFQETQYF. In nucleotides, the CDR3 is TGCAGTGCTAGTAACTCCCTGGCGGGGTTCCAAGAGACCCAGTACTTC.

CDR3 DNA sequence: TGTGCCAGTAGTATCTCTGTCCAGCCCCAGCATTTT. Its translation is CASSISVQPQHF. The chain is built from TRBV19 and TRBJ1-5, with D unclear. V shed 3 bases and J shed 7 bases, with 7 bases lying between them. Germline V lookup: CDR1 LNHDA, CDR2 SQIVND (reference sequence). The CDR3 is 12 residues long.

The J gene is TRBJ1-6, the V gene TRBV18; 7 nucleotides align to TRBD1. The V gene's germline CDR1 is KGHSH and CDR2 LQKENI. J gave up 2 bases and V 3 bases, and 4 bases lay outside the gene matches. CDR3 size: 16 residues. CDR3 nucleotide sequence: TGTGCCAGCTCACCCTCCGGACAGGCCTATAATTCACCCCTCCACTTT. This translates into CASSPSGQAYNSPLHF.

This clonotype has just one count. The J gene is TRBJ2-3, the V gene TRBV11-2, with D maybe TRBD2 (5 bases). Per the germline V gene, CDR1 is SGHAT and CDR2 is FQNNGV. V shed 2 bases and J shed 1 base, with 10 bases lying between them. CDR3 length: 15 amino acids. CDR3: CASSLRSAGTDTQYF. The DNA for the CDR3 is TGTGCCAGCAGCTTAAGGTCAGCGGGCACAGATACGCAGTATTTT.

This clonotype was seen once. The chain employs TRBV7-2 and TRBJ2-5; D is uncertain. Germline V lookup: CDR1 SGHTA, CDR2 FQGNSA. V gave up 1 base and J gave up 0 bases, with 12 bases separating them. This CDR3 has 16 residues. The CDR3 coding sequence is TGTGCCAGCAGCTTAGTAGGTTGGCAGTACCAAGAGACCCAGTACTTC. Residues: CASSLVGWQYQETQYF.

This clonotype was detected only a few times. J is TRBJ2-7 and V is TRBV6-6; 8 bases map to TRBD1. Per germline, CDR1 MNHNY and CDR2 SVGAGI (reference sequence). V shed 6 bases and J 4 bases; nucleotides not matched to a gene: 8. The CDR3 has 14 amino acids. As DNA, the CDR3 is TGTGCCAGCAGGTCAGACAGGGGAGGATACGAGCAGTACTTC. This translates into CASRSDRGGYEQYF.

The CDR3 region is CASSEGHEPTGELFF. Here the CDR3 DNA reads TGTGCCAGCAGTGAAGGACATGAGCCAACCGGGGAGCTGTTTTTT. This rearrangement joins TRBV6-1 to TRBJ2-2; the D is unclear. CDR1 is MNHNS and CDR2 is SASEGT in the germline V gene. The CDR3 consists of 15 residues. With 1 base removed from V and 5 bases from J, the gap between germline ends came to 11 bases.

There are many counts of this clonotype. The CDR3 sequence is CASSLAIYEQYF. CDR3 nucleotides: TGTGCCAGCAGCTTAGCTATCTACGAGCAGTACTTC. V is TRBV7-8 and J is TRBJ2-7; D is unresolved. There are 12 residues in the CDR3. Trimming removed 0 bases from V and 3 bases from J, with 3 bases in between. Germline CDR1 reads SGHVS; CDR2 reads FQNEAQ.